These T cell receptor beta chains were read from a single sample in a study of vaccination and CD4 T cells after COVID-19. Each CDR3 protein gets one entry after TCRdb re-called the PCR reads with MiXCR. The sample includes 12,000 or so distinct CDR3 sequences, 75% to 85% of them seen just once. Antigens of these TCRs are unknown. The sequenced sample consisted of CD4+ T cells from blood, cultured in vitro. The receptor source for this set is a human donor who had recovered from COVID-19. Both conserved end residues are part of each CDR3. Each record gives: J gene, D gene, V gene, clone size, CDR3 DNA, CDR3 protein. A D gene is named only where the DNA matches it firmly. Clone size, where shown, is once, few, many, or a class for clones that have expanded.

j_call: TRBJ2-5
d_call: NA
v_call: TRBV7-3
clone_size: NA
cdr3_nt: TGTGCCAGCAGCTTATATGGGCGGGAGACCCAGTACTTC
cdr3_aa: CASSLYGRETQYF

j_call: TRBJ2-7
d_call: TRBD1
v_call: TRBV6-1
clone_size: NA
cdr3_nt: TGTGCCAGCAGATTACCACCGGGACAGGGAAACGAGCAGTACTTC
cdr3_aa: CASRLPPGQGNEQYF

j_call: TRBJ2-5
d_call: NA
v_call: TRBV21-1
clone_size: once
cdr3_nt: TGTGCCAGCAGCGGGGGAGGGGGTCGGAAGACCCAGTACTTC
cdr3_aa: CASSGGGGRKTQYF

j_call: TRBJ2-7
d_call: TRBD2
v_call: TRBV6-1
clone_size: NA
cdr3_nt: TGTGCCAGCCGGCGGGAGGGCCGGACGGTGAACGAGCAGTACTTC
cdr3_aa: CASRREGRTVNEQYF

j_call: TRBJ1-2
d_call: NA
v_call: TRBV6-2/TRBV6-3
clone_size: NA
cdr3_nt: TGTGCCAGCAACCTCCCGGCGGGGGCGCAGAATGGCTACACCTTC
cdr3_aa: CASNLPAGAQNGYTF

j_call: TRBJ1-5
d_call: NA
v_call: TRBV5-1
clone_size: NA
cdr3_nt: TGCGCCAGCAGCTTGGGGGACGGTAATCAGCCCCAGCATTTT
cdr3_aa: CASSLGDGNQPQHF

j_call: TRBJ1-1
d_call: NA
v_call: TRBV15
clone_size: once
cdr3_nt: TGTGCCACCAGCAGACCAGAGTATAGGGAGAGGGCTTTCTTT
cdr3_aa: CATSRPEYRERAFF

j_call: TRBJ1-1
d_call: NA
v_call: TRBV20-1
clone_size: NA
cdr3_nt: TGCACCGCTCGGGGGGGCAGGGCTGAAGCTTTCTTT
cdr3_aa: CTARGGRAEAFF

j_call: TRBJ2-4
d_call: TRBD1
v_call: TRBV7-2
clone_size: NA
cdr3_nt: TGTGCCAGCAGCTTACCTACGGGACAGGTGGTTCAGTACTTC
cdr3_aa: CASSLPTGQVVQYF

j_call: TRBJ1-6
d_call: NA
v_call: TRBV5-4
clone_size: NA
cdr3_nt: TGTGCCAGCAGCCTGGGTTTACAGGCACCCCTCCACTTT
cdr3_aa: CASSLGLQAPLHF

j_call: TRBJ1-2
d_call: TRBD1
v_call: TRBV6-2/TRBV6-3
clone_size: NA
cdr3_nt: TGTGCCAGCAGATTGACAGGGACCAATGGCTACACCTTC
cdr3_aa: CASRLTGTNGYTF

j_call: TRBJ2-5
d_call: TRBD2
v_call: TRBV28
clone_size: NA
cdr3_nt: TGTGCCAGCAGTTTACGAACGGGAGGACGGTTGGAGACCCAGTACTTC
cdr3_aa: CASSLRTGGRLETQYF

j_call: TRBJ2-2
d_call: TRBD2
v_call: TRBV24-1
clone_size: NA
cdr3_nt: TGTGCCACCAGTGATTGGGCTAGCGGGAACGCCGGGGAGCTGTTTTTT
cdr3_aa: CATSDWASGNAGELFF

j_call: TRBJ2-5
d_call: TRBD2
v_call: TRBV24-1
clone_size: NA
cdr3_nt: TGTGCCACCAGTGGGCGCGGGAGGGATGAGACCCAGTACTTC
cdr3_aa: CATSGRGRDETQYF

j_call: TRBJ2-7
d_call: NA
v_call: TRBV20-1
clone_size: NA
cdr3_nt: TGCAGTGCTGCTCTTAGCGTTCGTACCTACGAGCAGTACTTC
cdr3_aa: CSAALSVRTYEQYF

j_call: TRBJ2-3
d_call: NA
v_call: TRBV5-4
clone_size: NA
cdr3_nt: TGTGCCAGCAGCCGTGGGGGCACAGGGCTTGGGACAGATACGCAGTATTTT
cdr3_aa: CASSRGGTGLGTDTQYF

j_call: TRBJ1-3
d_call: TRBD1
v_call: TRBV7-6
clone_size: medium-sized
cdr3_nt: TGTGCCAGCAGCTTATTCGTTGGGACAGGGGAAGTCGGCACCATATATTTT
cdr3_aa: CASSLFVGTGEVGTIYF

j_call: TRBJ2-7
d_call: TRBD2
v_call: TRBV6-2/TRBV6-3
clone_size: NA
cdr3_nt: TGTGCCAGCAGTTACGGCGGGAGTGGATCCTACGAGCAGTACTTC
cdr3_aa: CASSYGGSGSYEQYF

j_call: TRBJ2-3
d_call: NA
v_call: TRBV7-3
clone_size: NA
cdr3_nt: TGTGCCAGCAGTAGCCACACAGATACGCAGTATTTT
cdr3_aa: CASSSHTDTQYF

j_call: TRBJ1-1
d_call: NA
v_call: TRBV24-1
clone_size: NA
cdr3_nt: TGTGCCACCCGTGAGAGGGGTAAGGCTGAAGCTTTCTTT
cdr3_aa: CATRERGKAEAFF

j_call: TRBJ1-5
d_call: NA
v_call: TRBV24-1
clone_size: NA
cdr3_nt: TGTGCTGCCCCATACGGAAAAGACAATCAGCCCCAGCATTTT
cdr3_aa: CAAPYGKDNQPQHF

j_call: TRBJ1-5
d_call: NA
v_call: TRBV6-2/TRBV6-3
clone_size: NA
cdr3_nt: TGTGCCAGCAGGCTAGGGACAAGGTTCAATCAGCCCCAGCATTTT
cdr3_aa: CASRLGTRFNQPQHF

j_call: TRBJ1-2
d_call: NA
v_call: TRBV15
clone_size: NA
cdr3_nt: TGTGCCACCAGCAGAGATTGGACAGCTGGCTACACCTTC
cdr3_aa: CATSRDWTAGYTF

j_call: TRBJ2-3
d_call: TRBD2
v_call: TRBV7-2
clone_size: NA
cdr3_nt: TGTGCCAGCAGCCCCGGGTGGCTAGCGGGAGGGGTAGCAGATACGCAGTATTTT
cdr3_aa: CASSPGWLAGGVADTQYF

j_call: TRBJ2-2
d_call: TRBD2
v_call: TRBV20-1
clone_size: once
cdr3_nt: TGCAGTGCTTCCGGGACTAAAAACACCGGGGAGCTGTTTTTT
cdr3_aa: CSASGTKNTGELFF

j_call: TRBJ1-5
d_call: NA
v_call: TRBV18
clone_size: once
cdr3_nt: TGTGCCAGCTCACCACCGGGACGGCATAGCAATCAGCCCCAGCATTTT
cdr3_aa: CASSPPGRHSNQPQHF

j_call: TRBJ2-5
d_call: TRBD2
v_call: TRBV19
clone_size: NA
cdr3_nt: TGTGCCAGTAGTCTGGGACTAGCGGGGCAAGAGACCCAGTACTTC
cdr3_aa: CASSLGLAGQETQYF

j_call: TRBJ1-1
d_call: NA
v_call: TRBV4-1
clone_size: NA
cdr3_nt: TGCGCCAGCAGCCAAGATCAGGGTAACACTGAAGCTTTCTTT
cdr3_aa: CASSQDQGNTEAFF

j_call: TRBJ1-2
d_call: TRBD1
v_call: TRBV7-9
clone_size: NA
cdr3_nt: TGTGCCAGCAGCCACGCAGGGGGAGGCAAGGGTTCGGGCTACACCTTC
cdr3_aa: CASSHAGGGKGSGYTF

j_call: TRBJ2-3
d_call: NA
v_call: TRBV7-2
clone_size: few
cdr3_nt: TGTGCCAGCAGCTTAGAACGCTACACAGATACGCAGTATTTT
cdr3_aa: CASSLERYTDTQYF

j_call: TRBJ1-2
d_call: NA
v_call: TRBV30
clone_size: NA
cdr3_nt: TGTGCCTGGAGTGCGCAGGCCGGGGGCTACACCTTC
cdr3_aa: CAWSAQAGGYTF

j_call: TRBJ1-5
d_call: NA
v_call: TRBV28
clone_size: NA
cdr3_nt: TGTGCCAGCAGTCCCCTACCAGGGGGCAATCAGCCCCAGCATTTT
cdr3_aa: CASSPLPGGNQPQHF

j_call: TRBJ2-7
d_call: NA
v_call: TRBV20-1
clone_size: few
cdr3_nt: TGCAGTGCAAGCCAGGTGGCGACCTACGAGCAGTACTTC
cdr3_aa: CSASQVATYEQYF

j_call: TRBJ2-7
d_call: NA
v_call: TRBV27
clone_size: NA
cdr3_nt: TGTGCCAGCAGTTTAAGGTGGCTAGGCAATTCCGAGCAGTACTTC
cdr3_aa: CASSLRWLGNSEQYF

j_call: TRBJ2-3
d_call: TRBD2
v_call: TRBV7-2
clone_size: once
cdr3_nt: TGTGCCAGCAGCTTAGAACTAGCGGGAGGGACAGATACGCAGTATTTT
cdr3_aa: CASSLELAGGTDTQYF

j_call: TRBJ1-2
d_call: TRBD1
v_call: TRBV6-2/TRBV6-3
clone_size: NA
cdr3_nt: TGTGCCAGCAGCTACAGGGCAGGGGGCTATGGCTACACCTTC
cdr3_aa: CASSYRAGGYGYTF

j_call: TRBJ1-5
d_call: NA
v_call: TRBV20-1
clone_size: NA
cdr3_nt: TGCAGTGCGTGGAGACAGTATGGAAATCAGCCCCAGCATTTT
cdr3_aa: CSAWRQYGNQPQHF

j_call: TRBJ2-2
d_call: TRBD2
v_call: TRBV2
clone_size: once
cdr3_nt: TGTGCCAGCAGTTCGATAGCGGGAGGAACCGGGGAGCTGTTTTTT
cdr3_aa: CASSSIAGGTGELFF

j_call: TRBJ1-1
d_call: TRBD1
v_call: TRBV7-9
clone_size: once
cdr3_nt: TGTGCCAGCATGCACCCTGGACAGGGACGGATGAACACTGAAGCTTTCTTT
cdr3_aa: CASMHPGQGRMNTEAFF

j_call: TRBJ2-7
d_call: NA
v_call: TRBV6-2/TRBV6-3
clone_size: NA
cdr3_nt: TGTGCCAGCAGTTACACTCGGGCCGGATCCTACGAGCAGTACTTC
cdr3_aa: CASSYTRAGSYEQYF

j_call: TRBJ1-3
d_call: NA
v_call: TRBV20-1
clone_size: NA
cdr3_nt: TGCAGTGCTAGCCGGAACTCTGGAAACACCATATATTTT
cdr3_aa: CSASRNSGNTIYF

j_call: TRBJ2-1
d_call: TRBD2
v_call: TRBV7-2
clone_size: NA
cdr3_nt: TGTGCCAGCACCCCCTCAGGGCTAGCGGGAGGGTTGGATGAGCAGTTCTTC
cdr3_aa: CASTPSGLAGGLDEQFF

j_call: TRBJ1-6
d_call: NA
v_call: TRBV21-1
clone_size: NA
cdr3_nt: TGTGCCAGCAGCCACGGAACATTCAGGGGAATCGGGGTAGTGGGGGATTCACCCCTCCACTTT
cdr3_aa: CASSHGTFRGIGVVGDSPLHF

j_call: TRBJ1-5
d_call: NA
v_call: TRBV28
clone_size: NA
cdr3_nt: TGTGCCAGCAGTTCGGGCCTGACCCATCAGCCCCAGCATTTT
cdr3_aa: CASSSGLTHQPQHF

j_call: TRBJ1-2
d_call: NA
v_call: TRBV19
clone_size: few
cdr3_nt: TGTGCCAGTAGTACCGGGACAACTTTGATTAACTATGGCTACACCTTC
cdr3_aa: CASSTGTTLINYGYTF

j_call: TRBJ2-5
d_call: NA
v_call: TRBV7-8
clone_size: NA
cdr3_nt: TGTGCCAGCCACCGGAACCCCCAAGAGACCCAGTACTTC
cdr3_aa: CASHRNPQETQYF

j_call: TRBJ1-5
d_call: NA
v_call: TRBV7-8
clone_size: NA
cdr3_nt: TGTGCCAGCAGCTTATCAGGGGCGGTTGGTGGGCAGCCCCAGCATTTT
cdr3_aa: CASSLSGAVGGQPQHF

j_call: TRBJ1-1
d_call: NA
v_call: TRBV28
clone_size: NA
cdr3_nt: TGTGCCAGCAGTTTGCGCCTTGAGGCTTTCTTT
cdr3_aa: CASSLRLEAFF

j_call: TRBJ1-1
d_call: TRBD1
v_call: TRBV24-1
clone_size: NA
cdr3_nt: TGTGCCACCAGTGAATCCGGGACAGGGTTACCGAACACTGAAGCTTTCTTT
cdr3_aa: CATSESGTGLPNTEAFF

j_call: TRBJ1-6
d_call: NA
v_call: TRBV25-1
clone_size: few
cdr3_nt: TGTGCCAGCCAACAAAGCTCCTATAATTCACCCCTCCACTTT
cdr3_aa: CASQQSSYNSPLHF

j_call: TRBJ1-2
d_call: NA
v_call: TRBV24-1
clone_size: NA
cdr3_nt: TGTGCCACCAGTGGGGGGACACCCCCCTATGGCTACACCTTC
cdr3_aa: CATSGGTPPYGYTF

j_call: TRBJ1-5
d_call: TRBD1
v_call: TRBV6-1
clone_size: NA
cdr3_nt: TGTGCCAGCAGCCCTACAGGGGTAAATACTAGCGATCAGCCCCAGCATTTT
cdr3_aa: CASSPTGVNTSDQPQHF

j_call: TRBJ2-2
d_call: TRBD1
v_call: TRBV24-1
clone_size: NA
cdr3_nt: TGTGCCACCAGTGACCCCTTTGGACAGGGGGCCGACACCGGGGAGCTGTTTTTT
cdr3_aa: CATSDPFGQGADTGELFF

j_call: TRBJ2-6
d_call: NA
v_call: TRBV7-8
clone_size: NA
cdr3_nt: TGTGCCAGCAGCCCTCGGGACACAGGCCCTGGGGCCAACGTCCTGACTTTC
cdr3_aa: CASSPRDTGPGANVLTF

j_call: TRBJ1-1
d_call: NA
v_call: TRBV30
clone_size: few
cdr3_nt: TGTGCCTGGAGTCGGGGGTTTGAAGCTTTCTTT
cdr3_aa: CAWSRGFEAFF